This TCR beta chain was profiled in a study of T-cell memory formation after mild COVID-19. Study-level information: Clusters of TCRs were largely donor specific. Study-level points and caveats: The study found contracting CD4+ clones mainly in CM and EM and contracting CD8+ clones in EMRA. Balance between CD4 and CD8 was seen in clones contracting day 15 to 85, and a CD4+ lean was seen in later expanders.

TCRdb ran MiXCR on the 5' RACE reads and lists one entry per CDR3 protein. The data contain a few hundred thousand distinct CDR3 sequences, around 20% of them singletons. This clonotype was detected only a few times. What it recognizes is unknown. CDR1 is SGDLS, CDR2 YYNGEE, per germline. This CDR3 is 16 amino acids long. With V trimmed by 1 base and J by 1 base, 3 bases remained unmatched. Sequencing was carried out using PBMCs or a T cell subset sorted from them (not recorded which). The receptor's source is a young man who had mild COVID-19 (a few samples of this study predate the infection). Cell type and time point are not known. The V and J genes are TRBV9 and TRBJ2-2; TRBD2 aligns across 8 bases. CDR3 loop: CASSVFGRENTGELFF. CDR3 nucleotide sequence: TGTGCCAGCAGCGTATTCGGGAGGGAGAACACCGGGGAGCTGTTTTTT.